The rows below give T cell receptor beta chains drawn from one sample of a study of Graves' ophthalmopathy and Graves' hyperthyroidism. MiXCR was run by TCRdb on the multiplex PCR reads, yielding one entry per CDR3 protein. The data contain hundreds of thousands of distinct CDR3 sequences, about 20% of them singletons. Sequenced material: peripheral blood. These TCRs come from a young woman with stable Graves' hyperthyroidism. Some clones in this sample may be carry-over from other donors' samples. The CDR3 runs from the conserved cysteine through the conserved F or W. D genes are given only for firm matches. Rows may omit the clone size; those that give it use once, few, many or a size class.

v_call	clone_size	d_call	j_call	cdr3_aa	cdr3_nt
TRBV6-1	many	.	TRBJ2-2	CASRRQGGTGELFF	TGTGCCAGCAGGCGACAGGGAGGCACCGGGGAGCTGTTTTTT
TRBV12-3/TRBV12-4	many	.	TRBJ1-3	CASYSLRLRSSGNTIYF	TGTGCCAGCTACAGTTTACGTTTGAGGAGCTCTGGAAACACCATATATTTT
TRBV6-1	few	.	TRBJ1-2	CASSVERGYTF	TGTGCCAGCAGCGTCGAGAGGGGCTACACCTTC
TRBV12-3/TRBV12-4	many	.	TRBJ2-7	CASSRQGGIYEQYF	TGTGCCAGCAGCAGACAGGGAGGAATCTACGAGCAGTACTTC
TRBV11-3	many	TRBD1	TRBJ2-5	CASSPLGQGIPPVFETQYF	TGTGCCAGCAGCCCCCTGGGACAGGGGATACCCCCCGTGTTTGAGACCCAGTACTTC
TRBV6-1	many	TRBD1	TRBJ1-1	CASSKGDRVWTEAFF	TGTGCCAGCAGTAAGGGGGACAGGGTTTGGACTGAAGCTTTCTTT
TRBV24-1	once	.	TRBJ1-2	CATSETTANYGYTF	TGTGCCACCAGTGAGACGACAGCAAACTATGGCTACACCTTC
TRBV7-9	many	.	TRBJ2-1	CASSLGRNNEQFF	TGTGCCAGCAGCTTAGGTCGAAACAATGAGCAGTTCTTC
TRBV28	many	.	TRBJ1-1	CASSSPRLEAFF	TGTGCCAGCAGTTCTCCCCGGCTAGAAGCTTTCTTT
TRBV28	many	.	TRBJ1-1	CASSFVTVATEAFF	TGTGCCAGCAGTTTTGTGACAGTTGCGACTGAAGCTTTCTTT
TRBV2	many	.	TRBJ1-6	CASSDLHRQSPLHF	TGTGCCAGCAGTGACCTCCACCGGCAATCACCCCTCCACTTT
TRBV6-1	many	.	TRBJ2-7	CASRNERGHAVGEQYF	TGTGCCAGCAGGAACGAACGGGGACACGCCGTTGGCGAGCAGTACTTC
TRBV6-1	.	TRBD2	TRBJ2-5	CASSPSAAGGPKTQYF	TGCGCCAGCAGCCCCTCGGCAGCGGGGGGGCCGAAGACCCAGTACTTC
TRBV5-6	few	.	TRBJ1-2	CASRYWDRRVYGYTF	TGTGCCAGCAGGTATTGGGACCGCCGGGTCTATGGCTACACCTTC
TRBV20-1	.	.	TRBJ1-2	CSAGGREFAYGYTF	TGCAGTGCTGGGGGGAGGGAGTTCGCATATGGCTACACCTTC
TRBV12-3/TRBV12-4	many	.	TRBJ2-3	CASSFLRDTQYF	TGTGCCAGCAGTTTCCTGCGGGATACGCAGTATTTT
TRBV4-1	many	TRBD1	TRBJ1-2	CASSDQGGNSYGYTF	TGCGCCAGCAGCGATCAGGGGGGGAATAGCTATGGCTACACCTTC
TRBV18	many	TRBD1	TRBJ1-6	CASSVYSDRAGSPLHF	TGTGCCAGCTCAGTATACTCGGACAGGGCGGGTTCACCCCTCCACTTT
TRBV20-1	many	TRBD1	TRBJ1-5	CSARTGGNVNQPQHF	TGCAGTGCTCGGACAGGGGGAAATGTCAATCAGCCCCAGCATTTT